These 27 T cell receptor beta chains were all obtained from the same sample, sequenced in a study of T cells in Graves' hyperthyroidism and ophthalmopathy. What was amplified from RNA transcripts were TCR beta CDR3 regions. The HTBI primer set served for first-round RT-PCR of the TCR CDR3. TCRdb processed the multiplex PCR reads anew with MiXCR; each CDR3 protein has one entry. The table includes about 600,000 distinct CDR3 sequences, 13% to 15% detected once. Sequenced sample: blood. These TCRs come from a woman between 45 and 65 years old with Graves' ophthalmopathy.

This clonotype was picked up many times. The chain carries TRBV6-2 or TRBV6-3 and TRBJ1-1, with 7 nucleotides matching TRBD1. V shed 2 bases, J shed 2 bases, and the junction held 5 bases outside the gene matches. CDR1 is MNHEY, CDR2 SVGEGT, per germline. This CDR3 spans 15 amino acids. CDR3 sequence reads: CASSYPRTGNTEAFF. The CDR3 bases are TGTGCCAGCAGTTACCCCCGGACAGGCAACACTGAAGCTTTCTTT.

This clonotype showed up just a few times. At one end the junction does not follow the germline gene, possibly because of a read error. The genes are TRBV7-2 and TRBJ1-5, with 9 bases that match TRBD1. Germline V gives CDR1 SGHTA, CDR2 FQGNSA. The CDR3 sequence is 15 residues long. The chain's CDR3 is CASSQDRGGNQPRHF. The CDR3, as DNA: TGTGCCAGCAGCCAGGACAGGGGAGGCAATCAGCCCCGGCATTTT.

This clonotype has a single count. The rearrangement uses TRBV7-6 and TRBJ2-5; 11 bases agree with TRBD2. The germline gives CDR1 SGHVS, CDR2 FNYEAQ. This CDR3 region has 16 residues. The V and J ends lost 11 bases and 0 bases, in that order; junction bases with no gene match: 11. The CDR3 DNA sequence: TGTGCCCTTCCACGGACTAGCGGGTTGTACCAAGAGACCCAGTACTTC. It codes for CALPRTSGLYQETQYF.

This clonotype was counted only a few times. The chain carries TRBV9 and TRBJ2-1; 9 bases match TRBD2. The CDR3 spans 17 residues. CDR1 is SGDLS, CDR2 YYNGEE, per germline. V dropped 4 bases and J dropped 4; count of bases not matched to a gene: 12. CDR3 residues: CASSPGGGLAGYNEQFF. The CDR3 DNA sequence: TGTGCCAGCAGCCCAGGGGGAGGGCTAGCGGGGTACAATGAGCAGTTCTTC.

To note about this clonotype: One end of the junction is discordant with germline, which a read error may explain. The chain has TRBV7-9 and TRBJ2-4; D remains unclear. CDR3 size: 12 residues. Germline CDR1 reads SEHNR; CDR2 reads FQNEAQ (reference sequence). The CDR3 bases are TGTGCCAGCAGCGTAGCAAGGAACATTCAGTACTTC. This translates into CASSVARNIQYF.

The table lists this clonotype with many counts. This chain links TRBV14 with TRBJ2-3; D is unresolved. Between the trimmed V and J ends, which lost 1 base and 0 bases, there was a span of 11 bases. CDR3 size: 16 residues. The germline V gene has CDR1 SGHDN and CDR2 FVKESK. In nucleotides, the CDR3 is TGTGCCAGCAGCCAAGGTCCCGTTCATAGCACAGATACGCAGTATTTT. As protein: CASSQGPVHSTDTQYF.

This clonotype was counted many times. This chain links TRBV7-2 with TRBJ2-3, with 7 positions matching TRBD1. V gave up 3 bases and J gave up 1 base; unmatched junction bases: 1. This CDR3 region has 14 residues. Germline loops: CDR1 SGHTA, CDR2 FQGNSA. In DNA form, the CDR3 reads TGTGCCAGCAGCTTCGACAGGGGCACAGATACGCAGTATTTT. Amino acid sequence: CASSFDRGTDTQYF. Supplemented by reference TRBV7-2 and TRBJ2-3, the full variable domain reads GAGVSQSPSNKVTEKGKDVELRCDPISGHTALYWYRQSLGQGLEFLIYFQGNSAPDKSGLPSDRFSAERTGGSVSTLTIQRTQQEDSAVYLCASSFDRGTDTQYFGPGTRLTVL.

This clonotype was counted a few times. The CDR3 protein is CASAGWAKDGYTF. Here the CDR3 DNA reads TGTGCCAGCGCAGGGTGGGCTAAGGATGGCTACACCTTC. The rearrangement joins TRBV6-1 to TRBJ1-2; D possibly corresponds to TRBD1 (5 bases). CDR3 size: 13 residues. Germline V gives CDR1 MNHNS, CDR2 SASEGT. V gave up 8 bases and J gave up 6 bases, with 16 bases separating them.

This clonotype was seen a few times. The J gene is TRBJ1-2, the V gene TRBV28; no clear D gene. V was cut by 3 bases and J by 2 bases, with 10 bases left in between. Germline V gene data show CDR1 as MDHEN and CDR2 as SYDVKM. The CDR3 is made up of 14 amino acids. The CDR3 is CASSLWAANYGYTF. The CDR3 DNA follows: TGTGCCAGCAGTTTGTGGGCCGCGAACTATGGCTACACCTTC.

This clonotype was seen more than once but under ten times. The V and J genes are TRBV20-1 and TRBJ2-2; the D is unclear. CDR3 length: 14 residues. The V gene's germline CDR1 is DFQATT and CDR2 SNEGSKA (reference sequence). Trimming stripped 2 bases from V and 1 base from J, with 8 bases between. CDR3 protein: CSARQGMNTGELFF. The CDR3 nucleotides are TGCAGTGCTAGACAAGGGATGAACACCGGGGAGCTGTTTTTT.

Ten or more counts support this clonotype. The J gene is TRBJ1-5, the V gene TRBV7-2; weak D call: TRBD1 (5 bases). The CDR3 spans 13 residues. From germline, CDR1 is SGHTA and CDR2 FQGNSA. Between the trimmed V and J ends, which lost 4 bases and 8 bases, there was a span of 12 bases. This CDR3 reads CASSSGFLEPQHF. Written as DNA, the CDR3 is TGTGCCAGCAGCTCAGGGTTTTTGGAGCCCCAGCATTTT.

This clonotype was counted between two and nine times. The chain has TRBV19 and TRBJ1-1; maybe TRBD1 (6 bases). The length of the CDR3 is 12 residues. Germline V gene lookup returns CDR1 LNHDA and CDR2 SQIVND (reference sequence). Trimming shortened V by 10 bases and J by 1 base, and 10 bases separated the two germline ends. DNA of the CDR3: TGTGCCACCGGACAGCAGAACACTGAAGCTTTCTTT. Amino acid sequence: CATGQQNTEAFF.

This clonotype came up many times. The CDR3 DNA sequence: TGTGCCAGCAGCCCCCCCGGTACTAGCGGGAGGACAGATACGCAGTATTTT. As protein: CASSPPGTSGRTDTQYF. The chain couples TRBV27 to TRBJ2-3, with 12 bases lining up with TRBD2. The length of the CDR3 is 17 residues. Trimming took 6 bases from V and 3 from J; bases not matched to a gene: 10. The germline gives CDR1 MNHEY, CDR2 SMNVEV (reference sequence).

V and J are TRBV3-2 and TRBJ1-5; TRBD1 was called by the table and not checked on the DNA. TRBV3-2 is a listed pseudogene. CDR3 length equals 18 residues. This CDR3 reads CASSQGDIPAIGNQPQHF. CDR3 nucleotides: TGTGCCAGCAGCCAGGGGGACATTCCAGCCATAGGCAATCAGCCCCAGCATTTT.

This clonotype showed up just a few times. The rearrangement uses TRBV20-1 and TRBJ1-3; D unclear. Trimming took 5 bases from V and 0 from J, leaving 11 bases between them. Germline V gene data show CDR1 as DFQATT and CDR2 as SNEGSKA (reference sequence). The CDR3 totals 14 residues. CDR3 sequence: CSAPRADSGNTIYF. CDR3 DNA: TGCAGTGCTCCCCGGGCGGACTCTGGAAACACCATATATTTT.

This clonotype has a count of ten or more. Here the CDR3 reads CASSQGLGREETQYF. The CDR3 region has the DNA TGTGCCAGCAGCCAAGGATTAGGCAGGGAAGAGACCCAGTACTTC. The chain couples TRBV7-6 to TRBJ2-5; D perhaps matches TRBD1 (5 bases). CDR1 and CDR2 (germline): SGHVS, FNYEAQ. The CDR3 length is 15 residues. V lost 5 bases and J 3 bases, leaving 16 bases between the germline ends.

The chain combines TRBV28 with TRBJ1-2; TRBD1 matches at 9 bases. Germline CDR1 MDHEN, CDR2 SYDVKM. J was trimmed by 8 bases and V by 1 base; bases with no gene match: 8. CDR3 length equals 15 residues. The CDR3, as DNA: TGTGCCAGCAGTTTATATCCGGGACAGGGCAGGGGCTACACCTTC. This gives the protein CASSLYPGQGRGYTF.

As for this clonotype: This clone may be a read error of a much larger clone one base away. This rearrangement joins TRBV28 to TRBJ1-1; TRBD1 is a possible D gene (5 bases). CDR1 is MDHEN, CDR2 SYDVKM, per germline. The CDR3 extends over 15 amino acids. The CDR3 DNA sequence: TGTGCCAGCAGTCCACTGACAGAAGCGAACGCTGAAGCTTTCTTT. Translating it yields CASSPLTEANAEAFF.

This clonotype has a count of ten or more. The chain's CDR3 is CASSPDRDVAEAFF. The DNA of the CDR3 is TGTGCCAGCAGCCCAGACAGGGATGTCGCTGAAGCTTTCTTT. The rearrangement uses TRBV3-1 and TRBJ1-1, with 7 bases aligning to TRBD1. Looked up from germline, CDR1 is LGHDT and CDR2 is YNNKEL (reference sequence). The length of the CDR3 is 14 residues. The V and J ends lost 4 bases and 6 bases, in that order; junction bases with no gene match: 8. Variable domain in full (rest from reference TRBV3-1 and TRBJ1-1): DTAVSQTPKYLVTQMGNDKSIKCEQNLGHDTMYWYKQDSKKFLKIMFSYNNKELIINETVPNRFSPKSPDKAHLNLHINSLELGDSAVYFCASSPDRDVAEAFFGQGTRLTVV.

This clonotype showed up just once. The chain employs TRBV27 and TRBJ2-7; D possibly matches TRBD1 or TRBD2 (5 bases each). Germline assignment: CDR1 MNHEY and CDR2 SMNVEV (reference sequence). This CDR3 is 14 amino acids long. V dropped 7 bases and J dropped 4 bases, with 17 bases sitting between them. The DNA of the CDR3 is TGTGCCAGCACCCCGGTGGGGGAGTCGTACGAGCAGTACTTC. Amino acids: CASTPVGESYEQYF.

This clonotype was seen repeatedly, ten times or more. The chain joins TRBV7-9 to TRBJ2-3; D could derive from TRBD1 or TRBD2 (5 bases each). Trimming cost V 7 bases and J 1 base, with 15 bases left between them. CDR3 length equals 15 residues. Looked up from germline, CDR1 is SEHNR and CDR2 is FQNEAQ (reference sequence). The CDR3 DNA follows: TGTGCCAGCACCAAAGGGGAGACGGGCACAGATACGCAGTATTTT. Protein sequence: CASTKGETGTDTQYF.

This clonotype turned up a few times. The genes are TRBV6-2 or TRBV6-3 and TRBJ2-1, with 12 nucleotides matching TRBD2. CDR1 is MNHEY and CDR2 is SVGEGT in the germline V gene. Germline trimming cut 6 bases from V and 7 bases from J; bases unmatched to any gene: 4. The CDR3 spans 14 residues. The CDR3 DNA is TGTGCCAGCAGATGGACTAGCGGGATGAATGAGCAGTTCTTC. It yields the protein CASRWTSGMNEQFF.

A few counts support this clonotype. This CDR3 reads CASSEARIASGNTIYF. In DNA form, the CDR3 reads TGTGCCAGCAGTGAAGCGAGAATTGCATCTGGAAACACCATATATTTT. V is TRBV2 and J is TRBJ1-3; D unresolved. Germline CDR1 is SNHLY and CDR2 is FYNNEI. The CDR3 covers 16 residues. The ends were cut back, 0 bases at V and 1 base at J, with 10 bases in the middle.

As concerns this clonotype: This may be a read error, as it is one base from a much larger clone. The chain recombines TRBV7-9 with TRBJ2-3; D not resolved. Trimming pared 3 bases from V and 2 bases from J, leaving 12 bases between. The CDR3 sequence is 15 residues long. Germline assignment: CDR1 SEHNR and CDR2 FQNEAQ (reference sequence). DNA of the CDR3: TGTGCCAGCAGCTTCTCCCTGACGGCCACAGATACGCAGTATTTT. The encoded protein is CASSFSLTATDTQYF. The full variable domain, completed using reference TRBV7-9 and TRBJ2-3, is DTGVSQNPRHKITKRGQNVTFRCDPISEHNRLYWYRQTLGQGPEFLTYFQNEAQLEKSRLLSDRFSAERPKGSFSTLEIQRTEQGDSAMYLCASSFSLTATDTQYFGPGTRLTVL.

This clonotype was detected ten times or more. The J gene is TRBJ1-4, the V gene TRBV12-3 or TRBV12-4; 10 bases agree with TRBD1. The J segment lost 6 bases and the V segment lost 6 bases, leaving 4 bases of the junction unmatched. This CDR3 comprises 14 residues. The CDR3 DNA reads as TGTGCCAGCAGGTCGGGACAGGGGCATGAAAAACTGTTTTTT. It specifies CASRSGQGHEKLFF.

This clonotype came up a few times. This chain uses TRBV6-1 with TRBJ2-1; a weak D match, TRBD1 (6 bases). This CDR3 is 14 amino acids long. Trimming left V 5 bases short and J 6 bases short, with 14 bases between. Per the germline V gene, CDR1 is MNHNS and CDR2 is SASEGT. The DNA of the CDR3 is TGTGCCAGCAGTCACCTAGGGACAACCAATGAGCAGTTCTTC. This codes for CASSHLGTTNEQFF.

This clonotype was found many times. The chain links TRBV20-1 to TRBJ2-3, with TRBD2 matching over 9 bases. CDR3 length: 17 residues. With 0 bases clipped from V and 4 bases from J, the junction kept 11 bases outside the gene matches. Germline assignment: CDR1 DFQATT and CDR2 SNEGSKA (reference sequence). CDR3 in DNA: TGCAGTGCTAGAGACTTTTTAATAGCGGGAGTTGCAGATACGCAGTATTTT. It codes for CSARDFLIAGVADTQYF.